This T cell receptor (beta chain) was recovered during a study of CD8+ T cells in alopecia areata. As for the study in general: Tofacitinib therapy lasting 6 to 18 months was followed by 6 months off drug. Study-level results: Researchers say the link of baseline CD8+ expansion to response remains uncertain, with one nonresponder.

This clone was seen more than once but under ten times. The antigen is undetermined. Noted treatment: oral pan-JAK inhibitor, 5-10 mg twice daily. CDR1 SGDLS and CDR2 YYNGEE come from the germline V gene. The V end was cut by 4 bases, the J end by 1 base, with 14 bases between. CDR3 length: 15 residues. Extracted RNA was reverse transcribed into cDNA, the sequencing template. Sequencing was performed with immunoSEQ multiplex PCR; in TCRdb, only in-frame clones are kept and a portion is missing. The table shows hundreds of thousands of clones, with 60% occurring only once. J is TRBJ1-2 and V is TRBV9; D is uncertain. This receptor was identified in a human donor with alopecia areata. Material: CD4+ T cells sorted from blood, obtained around week 54, from a patient treated with tofacitinib. CDR3 region: CASSSGLDVNYGYTF. The CDR3 coding sequence is TGTGCCAGCAGCTCCGGTCTTGACGTTAACTATGGCTACACCTTC.